The clone carrying this TCR beta chain has just a few counts. The antigen remains unidentified. This specimen belongs to a study of beta chain features in type 1 diabetes. Study context: No age, gender or cell yield differences were seen between patients and healthy donors. Across all samples, roughly 100,000,000 sorted cells were examined.

The study's findings and limits: Within each of all four CD4+ subsets, Type 1 diabetes patients had TCRB CDR3s that were moderately but significantly shorter.

Every bit of the isolated RNA underwent reverse transcription, so sequencing read expressed TCRB transcripts. The method was immunoSEQ multiplex PCR; TCRdb's version includes in-frame clones alone and lacks a portion of them. The data contain roughly 160,000 clones, approximately 7.8% of them singletons. Unmatched junction bases numbered 8, after V lost 3 bases and J lost 0 bases. There are 17 residues in the CDR3. Per germline, CDR1 SGHVS and CDR2 FQNEAQ. The chain couples TRBV7-8 to TRBJ1-5, with 7 bases fitting TRBD1. The source of this sequence is a woman between 40 and 55 years old with type 1 diabetes. Material for sequencing was central memory CD4+ T cells from blood. The CDR3 sequence: CASSFYSGQNSNQPQHF. Here the CDR3 DNA reads TGTGCCAGCAGCTTCTACTCGGGACAGAATAGCAATCAGCCCCAGCATTTT.